This TCR beta chain was sequenced in a study of blood T cell repertoires in COVID-19. Across the study: The United States, Italy and Spain were the sources of the acute and convalescent COVID-19 samples.

The CDR3 extends over 15 amino acids. The V and J ends lost 0 bases and 2 bases respectively, with 9 bases between them. CDR1 SGHTA and CDR2 FQGTGA come from the germline V gene. In terms of age and location, participants ranged from about 18 to 95 years and lived in around 22 US areas. Study processing details: Estimated nucleated cell counts came from reference gene primer amplification. Data came from immunoSEQ multiplex PCR; TCRdb stores just in-frame clones and leaves some out. The DNA gave D and trimming, while V, J and clone size come from that table. The sample contains roughly 340,000 clones, approximately 89% of which appear only once.

The chain is built from TRBV7-3 and TRBJ2-3; TRBD2 is a possible D gene (6 bases). Material for sequencing was PBMCs or T cells enriched from blood (not recorded which). The receptor's source is a man aged 40-49 years in a cohort exposed to, infected with or recovered from COVID-19 (not recorded which). The CDR3 loop is CASSLTGLHTDTQYF. Here the CDR3 DNA reads TGTGCCAGCAGCTTAACGGGACTCCACACAGATACGCAGTATTTT. Based on the CDR3 plus reference TRBV7-3 and TRBJ2-3, the full variable domain is GAGVSQTPSNKVTEKGKYVELRCDPISGHTALYWYRQSLGQGPEFLIYFQGTGAADDSGLPNDRFFAVRPEGSVSTLKIQRTERGDSAVYLCASSLTGLHTDTQYFGPGTRLTVL.